The 16 T cell receptor beta chains below were found in one sample sequenced in a study of OX40 agonist ivuxolimab in advanced cancers. Method: immunoSEQ multiplex PCR; TCRdb's copy keeps in-frame clones and lacks some. The sample shows some 45,000 clones, around nine tenths of them seen only once. Sequencing was performed on CD4+ or CD8+ T cells sorted from blood, taken in a trial of the OX40 agonist ivuxolimab. The receptors stem from an adult with an advanced solid tumor such as melanoma, head and neck, liver or kidney cancer.

This rearrangement joins TRBV27 to TRBJ2-2, with D perhaps matching TRBD2 (6 bases). The CDR3 covers 15 residues. V lost 3 bases and J lost 7, with 15 bases in between. Germline CDR1 and CDR2: MNHEY and SMNVEV (reference sequence). CDR3 DNA sequence: TGTGCCAGCAGTTTCCTCGTAGCGGCCGGCGGGGAGCTGTTTTTT. Protein: CASSFLVAAGGELFF.

The chain recombines TRBV19 with TRBJ2-1; 9 bases match TRBD2. CDR3 length: 14 amino acids. The V gene's germline CDR1 is LNHDA and CDR2 SQIVND (reference sequence). V gave up 3 bases and J gave up 12 bases; unmatched junction bases: 9. CDR3 sequence: CASSMSGGPWAQFF. In DNA, the CDR3 is TGTGCCAGTAGTATGAGCGGGGGGCCTTGGGCGCAGTTCTTC.

This chain joins TRBV2 and TRBJ1-1; D is perhaps TRBD1 (6 bases). In germline, CDR1 is SNHLY, CDR2 FYNNEI. The CDR3 has 15 amino acids. Deletions cut 0 bases from V and 1 base from J, with 9 bases between. The CDR3 sequence: CASSEARGRNTEAFF. The CDR3 coding sequence is TGTGCCAGCAGTGAAGCAAGGGGGAGGAACACTGAAGCTTTCTTT.

The V call is TRBV29-1, the J call TRBJ2-1, with D possibly TRBD2 on 5 matching bases. Germline lookup yields CDR1 SQVTM and CDR2 ANQGSEA. The CDR3 length is 13 residues. Deletions cut 0 bases from V and 6 bases from J, with 9 bases between. CDR3 region: CSVEDPGINEQFF. DNA of the CDR3: TGCAGCGTTGAAGACCCCGGGATCAATGAGCAGTTCTTC.

The CDR3 nucleotides read TGCAGTGTAGAGGGGATGACTGAAGCTTTCTTT. Encoded protein: CSVEGMTEAFF. The chain is built from TRBV20-1 and TRBJ1-1; TRBD1 might be the D (5 bases). The V gene's germline CDR1 is DFQATT and CDR2 SNEGSKA (reference sequence). The CDR3 is 11 residues long. Trimming took off 7 bases at V and 5 bases at J, with 11 bases between the two ends.

To note about this clone: This sample also contains other DNA sequences that code for the same CDR3. J is TRBJ1-1 and V is TRBV29-1; 7 positions match TRBD1. Germline-derived CDR1 and CDR2 are SQVTM and ANQGSEA. The CDR3 totals 13 residues. V lost 3 bases and J lost 3; bases outside the gene matches: 4. DNA of the CDR3: TGCAGCGTTGAGCGACAGGGCCACACTGAAGCTTTCTTT. Its protein product is CSVERQGHTEAFF.

The chain employs TRBV4-3 and TRBJ1-2; D is unresolved. CDR1 is LGHNA and CDR2 is YSLEER in the germline V gene. V was pared by 0 bases and J by 4 bases, with 18 bases between. The CDR3 contains 17 residues. The CDR3 reads CASSQDYPRKATYGYTF. The CDR3 DNA is TGCGCCAGCAGCCAAGATTACCCCAGAAAAGCCACCTATGGCTACACCTTC.

The V and J genes are TRBV6-1 and TRBJ1-2; TRBD1 matches 7 bases. The CDR3 totals 14 residues. Per the germline V gene, CDR1 is MNHNS and CDR2 is SASEGT. J was trimmed by 4 bases and V by 6 bases; bases with no gene match: 8. The CDR3 region has the DNA TGTGCCAGCAGCCCGACAGGGCCGACCTATGGCTACACCTTC. It specifies CASSPTGPTYGYTF.

The chain combines TRBV7-9 with TRBJ1-1, with D maybe TRBD1 (6 bases). Germline loops: CDR1 SEHNR, CDR2 FQNEAQ (reference sequence). This CDR3 is 15 amino acids long. Trimming removed 5 bases at V and 4 bases at J, with 17 bases between. The DNA for the CDR3 is TGTGCCAGCAGCCCGAGTTATAGAGGGGGCACTGAAGCTTTCTTT. Protein: CASSPSYRGGTEAFF.

The chain has TRBV5-1 and TRBJ2-2, with 7 bases matching TRBD2. In germline, CDR1 is SGHRS, CDR2 YFSETQ. The CDR3 extends over 15 amino acids. J lost 2 bases, V lost 6 bases, and 7 bases had no gene match. The CDR3 coding sequence is TGCGCCAGCACCGCACCGGGACTAAACACCGGGGAGCTGTTTTTT. Translated: CASTAPGLNTGELFF. Variable domain in full (rest from reference TRBV5-1 and TRBJ2-2): KAGVTQTPRYLIKTRGQQVTLSCSPISGHRSVSWYQQTPGQGLQFLFEYFSETQRNKGNFPGRFSGRQFSNSRSEMNVSTLELGDSALYLCASTAPGLNTGELFFGEGSRLTVL.

The chain carries TRBV15 and TRBJ2-7; TRBD2 might be the D (5 bases). Germline CDR1 reads LNHNV; CDR2 reads YYDKDF (reference sequence). This CDR3 has 13 amino acids. Between the trimmed V and J ends, which lost 5 bases and 4 bases, there was a span of 12 bases. The CDR3 DNA reads as TGTGCCACCAGCCCAATTCGGGAATACGAGCAGTACTTC. Amino acids: CATSPIREYEQYF. The whole variable domain, remainder taken from reference TRBV15 and TRBJ2-7, is DAMVIQNPRYQVTQFGKPVTLSCSQTLNHNVMYWYQQKSSQAPKLLFHYYDKDFNNEADTPDNFQSRRPNTSFCFLDIRSPGLGDTAMYLCATSPIREYEQYFGPGTRLTVT.

The V gene is TRBV11-2, the J gene TRBJ1-5; D gene uncertain. Germline values: CDR1 SGHAT, CDR2 FQNNGV. V was clipped by 2 bases and J by 5 bases, with 7 bases between them. The CDR3 consists of 13 residues. The CDR3 nucleotides are TGTGCCAGCAGCTTATCTGGGGATCAGCCCCAGCATTTT. It codes for CASSLSGDQPQHF.

The chain has TRBV4-3 and TRBJ2-2, with 9 bases aligning to TRBD2. After removal of 4 bases from V and 7 bases from J, the junction contained 4 bases not matched to a gene. The CDR3 is 14 residues long. The germline gives CDR1 LGHNA, CDR2 YSLEER. CDR3 in DNA: TGCGCCAGCAGCCCCCTAGCGGGGCTCGGGGAGCTGTTTTTT. As protein: CASSPLAGLGELFF.

J is TRBJ2-1 and V is TRBV4-1; TRBD1 aligns across 8 bases. V was pared by 1 base and J by 8 bases, with 4 bases of the junction left unmatched. Germline V gene lookup returns CDR1 MGHRA and CDR2 YSYEKL. The CDR3 length is 14 residues. The CDR3 loop reads CASSQGLQGDEQFF. The CDR3 coding sequence is TGCGCCAGCAGCCAAGGTCTACAGGGGGATGAGCAGTTCTTC.

The genes are TRBV5-6 and TRBJ1-5; D not resolved. The CDR3 is 15 residues long. Germline lookup yields CDR1 SGHDT and CDR2 YYEEEE. Trimming took 1 base from V and 0 from J, leaving 8 bases between them. CDR3 in DNA: TGTGCCAGCAGCTTGACCGGGTATAGCAATCAGCCCCAGCATTTT. As protein: CASSLTGYSNQPQHF.

The rearrangement joins TRBV5-4 to TRBJ2-5; D is ambiguous. The DNA end lines up better with TRBJ2-7; the J call may be wrong. The germline V gene has CDR1 SGHNT and CDR2 YYREEE (reference sequence). The CDR3 contains 12 residues. The CDR3 reads CASSYDLYEQYF. DNA of the CDR3: TGTGCCAGCAGCTACGATTTGTACGAGCAGTACTTC.